Listed here is a single T cell receptor beta chain. Its target is not known. The germline V gene encodes CDR1 SGHAT and CDR2 FQNNGV. This CDR3 has 13 residues. Between the trimmed V and J ends, which lost 5 bases and 10 bases, there was a span of 17 bases. This sample was included in a study of graft-versus-host responses after intestinal transplantation. The time point was: postoperative day 105 after intestinal transplantation (dayNNNN = postoperative day). Intraepithelial and lamina propria lymphocytes were freed from processed graft tissue. The assay was immunoSEQ multiplex PCR, and TCRdb's table has in-frame clones only and misses some. The profile covers 3,500 to 4,500 clones, with about 81% appearing a single time and about 7% taken by the ten largest. General observations from the study: Early after transplant, HvG clones declined as circulating GvH clones peaked.

V usage is TRBV11-2 and J usage is TRBJ1-1; no definite D call. This sample comprised ileum tissue, obtained 105 days after intestinal transplantation. This clonotype was sampled from a human patient who received an intestinal transplant, so some T cells may come from the graft donor. CDR3 in amino acids: CASSANSVRLAFF. The DNA of the CDR3 is TGTGCCAGCAGCGCCAACAGTGTAAGGTTAGCTTTCTTT.